This is a list of T cell receptor beta chains from one sample in a study of response to subunit inactivated influenza vaccine. TCRdb reprocessed the RT-PCR reads via MiXCR and lists one record per CDR3 protein. Among some 600,000 distinct CDR3 sequences listed, 14% were seen once. The sample consisted of PBMCs from blood, taken about 14 days before vaccination. The receptors were sampled from a man aged 45-65 years who received an inactivated influenza vaccine. Both conserved end residues are part of each CDR3. D genes are given only for firm matches. Some rows have no size entry. The others give once, few or many, or a class for an expanded clone.

TRBV9	.	TRBJ2-3	.	CASSPSPEVPDTQYF	TGTGCCAGCAGCCCTTCCCCGGAGGTACCAGATACGCAGTATTTT
TRBV20-1	.	TRBJ2-2	TRBD1	CSATSPAGGGRELFF	TGCAGTGCAACCAGCCCGGCAGGGGGCGGCAGGGAGCTGTTTTTT
TRBV5-1	.	TRBJ2-2	.	CASSAGRTANTGELFF	TGCGCCAGCAGCGCCGGACGGACAGCGAACACCGGGGAGCTGTTTTTT
TRBV5-1	many	TRBJ2-7	.	CASSLMGPSYEQYF	TGCGCCAGCAGCCTTATGGGACCCTCCTACGAGCAGTACTTC
TRBV3-1	.	TRBJ2-1	.	CASSQVARVSEQFF	TGTGCCAGCAGCCAAGTCGCTAGAGTCAGTGAGCAGTTCTTC
TRBV20-1	many	TRBJ2-7	TRBD1	CSARDGTVPYEQYF	TGCAGTGCTAGAGATGGGACAGTACCTTACGAGCAGTACTTC
TRBV7-2	few	TRBJ2-3	TRBD1	CASSLAWTGPGTDTQYF	TGTGCCAGCAGCTTAGCATGGACAGGGCCGGGGACAGATACGCAGTATTTT
TRBV15	few	TRBJ2-7	.	CATSRSDWSYEQYF	TGTGCCACCAGCAGATCGGACTGGTCCTACGAGCAGTACTTC
TRBV20-1	many	TRBJ2-7	.	CSARDWNSYEQYF	TGCAGTGCTAGAGATTGGAACTCATACGAGCAGTACTTC
TRBV20-1	.	TRBJ2-5	.	CSTTSDTLKTQYF	TGCAGTACTACCTCGGACACTCTAAAGACCCAGTACTTC
TRBV5-1	.	TRBJ2-3	TRBD2	CASRYLRGESTDTQYF	TGCGCCAGCCGTTACCTCCGGGGGGAAAGCACAGATACGCAGTATTTT
TRBV15	.	TRBJ2-5	TRBD2	CATSRGLAEQETQYF	TGTGCCACCAGCAGAGGACTAGCGGAACAAGAGACCCAGTACTTC
TRBV29-1	.	TRBJ1-1	.	CSVEGRVGNTEAFF	TGCAGCGTGGAAGGCAGGGTCGGGAACACTGAAGCTTTCTTT
TRBV7-9	few	TRBJ1-1	.	CASSVERGGEAFF	TGTGCCAGCAGCGTAGAAAGGGGCGGGGAGGCTTTCTTT
TRBV29-1	many	TRBJ1-1	.	CSITEGLTGSTEAFF	TGCAGCATAACCGAGGGCCTAACAGGGAGCACTGAAGCTTTCTTT
TRBV5-1	.	TRBJ2-5	TRBD1	CASSLSLRTGGQETQYF	TGCGCCAGCAGCTTGTCCCTGAGGACAGGAGGTCAAGAGACCCAGTACTTC
TRBV6-2/TRBV6-3	.	TRBJ2-7	TRBD1	CASSYGTGDPYEQYF	TGTGCCAGCAGTTACGGGACAGGGGACCCATACGAGCAGTACTTC
TRBV27	.	TRBJ1-4	.	CASRDSGALNEKLFF	TGTGCCAGCAGGGACTCAGGGGCCCTAAATGAAAAACTGTTTTTT
TRBV28	.	TRBJ2-5	TRBD2	CASSPRLAGIQGRETQYF	TGTGCCAGCAGCCCTAGACTAGCGGGTATCCAAGGGCGGGAGACCCAGTACTTC
TRBV6-2/TRBV6-3	.	TRBJ1-3	.	CASGAWQDSSSGNTIYF	TGTGCCAGCGGAGCGTGGCAGGATTCCAGCTCTGGAAACACCATATATTTT
TRBV15	many	TRBJ2-7	.	CATSRPGYEQYF	TGTGCCACCAGCAGACCAGGCTACGAGCAGTACTTC
TRBV28	.	TRBJ2-1	.	CASSRVTLDEQFF	TGTGCCAGCAGCAGGGTCACCCTGGATGAGCAGTTCTTC
TRBV5-1	.	TRBJ2-1	.	CASSWTPYEQFF	TGCGCCAGCAGCTGGACTCCTTATGAGCAGTTCTTC
TRBV7-8	few	TRBJ2-1	TRBD2	CASSPGLVTNEQFF	TGTGCCAGCAGCCCGGGACTAGTTACGAATGAGCAGTTCTTC
TRBV29-1	many	TRBJ2-2	TRBD1	CSVAGGQGWDTGELFF	TGCAGCGTTGCTGGGGGACAGGGATGGGACACCGGGGAGCTGTTTTTT
TRBV6-2/TRBV6-3	.	TRBJ2-5	.	CASKVYGDQETQYF	TGTGCCAGCAAGGTATACGGGGACCAAGAGACCCAGTACTTC
TRBV4-1	.	TRBJ1-5	.	CTSKTGSYSNQPQHF	TGCACCAGCAAAACAGGGTCCTATAGCAATCAGCCCCAGCATTTT
TRBV4-3	few	TRBJ2-7	TRBD1	CASSHLGQGSYEQYF	TGCGCCAGCAGCCACCTTGGACAGGGATCCTACGAGCAGTACTTC
TRBV3-1	.	TRBJ1-2	TRBD1	CASSQGTGTGRTGYTF	TGTGCCAGCAGCCAAGGGACCGGGACAGGGAGGACTGGCTACACCTTC
TRBV11-1	.	TRBJ2-3	.	CASRSRDSTDTQYF	TGTGCCAGCAGGTCAAGGGACAGCACAGATACGCAGTATTTT
TRBV18	.	TRBJ2-7	.	CASSQGHGELYEQYF	TGTGCCAGCTCACAAGGACACGGGGAACTCTACGAGCAGTACTTC
TRBV18	.	TRBJ1-5	TRBD1	CASSADRADQPQHF	TGTGCCAGCTCAGCGGACAGGGCGGATCAGCCCCAGCATTTT
TRBV5-5	.	TRBJ1-5	.	CASSLADGATNTQHF	TGTGCCAGCAGCTTGGCCGACGGGGCCACGAATACGCAGCATTTT
TRBV15	many	TRBJ2-1	TRBD1	CATSRDRVRGLGNEQFF	TGTGCCACCAGCAGAGATAGGGTCAGGGGGCTAGGAAATGAGCAGTTCTTC
TRBV4-1	few	TRBJ2-5	.	CASSQGSLETQYF	TGCGCCAGCAGCCAAGGAAGCTTGGAGACCCAGTACTTC
TRBV7-9	.	TRBJ2-3	.	CASFLGTATDTQYF	TGTGCCAGCTTCCTGGGGACCGCCACAGATACGCAGTATTTT
TRBV25-1	.	TRBJ2-7	.	CASSELGSSYEQYF	TGTGCCAGCAGTGAATTGGGCAGCTCCTACGAGCAGTACTTC
TRBV6-2/TRBV6-3	few	TRBJ1-2	.	CASSFIDSKHYGYTF	TGTGCCAGCAGTTTTATTGACAGCAAGCATTATGGCTACACCTTC
TRBV2	.	TRBJ2-7	TRBD2	CAGRDGTYEQYF	TGTGCCGGGAGGGACGGGACCTACGAGCAGTACTTC
TRBV12-3/TRBV12-4	.	TRBJ2-1	TRBD2	CASSLRSSGVNEQFF	TGTGCCAGCAGTTTGAGGTCTAGCGGGGTGAATGAGCAGTTCTTC
TRBV7-6	few	TRBJ2-7	.	CASSLGRGDALYEQYF	TGTGCCAGCAGCTTAGGAAGGGGGGACGCCCTCTACGAGCAGTACTTC
TRBV5-1	.	TRBJ2-2	TRBD1	CASSLEGGENTGELLF	TGCGCCAGCAGCTTGGAAGGGGGCGAGAACACCGGGGAGCTGCTTTTT
TRBV7-2	many	TRBJ2-1	.	CASSRSSYNEQFF	TGTGCCAGCAGCCGTTCCTCCTACAATGAGCAGTTCTTC
TRBV20-1	few	TRBJ2-2	TRBD1	CSATGLHTGELFF	TGCAGTGCGACAGGGTTACACACCGGGGAGCTGTTTTTT
TRBV5-6	.	TRBJ2-1	.	CASSTTWGRGSIWEQFF	TGTGCCAGCAGCACCACGTGGGGGCGGGGCTCTATTTGGGAGCAGTTCTTC
TRBV7-9	.	TRBJ2-3	TRBD2	CASSLGPSGTTDTQYF	TGTGCCAGCAGCTTAGGTCCTAGCGGGACCACAGATACGCAGTATTTT
TRBV4-1	few	TRBJ2-7	.	CASSPNPFLTVGYEQYF	TGCGCCAGCAGCCCCAACCCCTTTTTGACGGTGGGCTACGAGCAGTACTTC
TRBV10-3	few	TRBJ2-1	.	CAISESRFSRRGNEQFF	TGTGCCATCAGTGAGTCGCGGTTTTCCAGGAGAGGGAATGAGCAGTTCTTC
TRBV6-1	few	TRBJ2-1	.	CASSHSDQYNEQFF	TGTGCCAGCAGTCATTCCGATCAGTACAATGAGCAGTTCTTC
TRBV3-1	few	TRBJ1-1	.	CASSKQIYTEAFF	TGTGCCAGCAGCAAACAGATTTACACTGAAGCTTTCTTT
TRBV7-2	.	TRBJ2-3	.	CASSPPVDTQYF	TGTGCCAGCAGCCCCCCGGTGGATACGCAGTATTTT
TRBV6-6	few	TRBJ2-5	.	CASSYSSAQTQYF	TGTGCCAGCAGTTACTCGTCAGCACAGACCCAGTACTTC
TRBV12-5	few	TRBJ2-7	.	CASGYPGEIYEQYF	TGTGCTAGTGGTTATCCAGGGGAGATCTACGAGCAGTACTTC
TRBV21-1	.	TRBJ2-3	.	CASSPHPGQGSTDTQYF	TGTGCCAGCAGCCCCCATCCGGGACAGGGGAGCACAGATACGCAGTATTTT
TRBV5-1	many	TRBJ2-1	.	CASSLGRATFHEQFF	TGCGCCAGCAGCTTGGGACGGGCCACTTTCCATGAGCAGTTCTTC